This T cell receptor beta chain was documented in a study of blood T cell repertoires in COVID-19. Study in general: Whether acute or convalescent, the COVID-19 samples came from the United States, Italy and Spain. Sample material is recorded as cDNA or gDNA derived from T cells, B-cell-depleted T cells, or PBMCs.

V was trimmed by 0 bases and J by 6 bases, leaving 15 bases between them. The CDR3 length is 15 residues. The V gene's germline CDR1 is SGHRS and CDR2 YFSETQ. This clone was seen only a few times. The authors' processing: Counts of nucleated cells, estimated from reference gene primer amplification, were obtained. Sequenced by immunoSEQ multiplex PCR; TCRdb stores in-frame clones only, minus some. Clone size and V and J calls were adopted from that table, with D and trimming inferred from the DNA. The sample lists 90,000 to 120,000 clones, 70% to 90% seen once, with approximately 6.2% in the top ten. The sequence was collected from a man between 50 and 59 years old with active or convalescent COVID-19. The genes are TRBV5-1 and TRBJ1-2; D is perhaps TRBD1 (5 bases). Sequencing was done on a sample of peripheral blood. CDR3 residues: CASSLAWGKDDGYTF. CDR3 coding DNA: TGCGCCAGCAGCTTGGCGTGGGGCAAGGATGATGGCTACACCTTC.